This T cell receptor (beta chain) is drawn from a study of CD8 T cells in Susac syndrome. Reverse transcription used about 0.45 to 1 ug RNA and random hexamers. It was immunoSEQ multiplex PCR that amplified TCR beta CDR3 across 54 Vbeta and 13 Jbeta. In TCRdb, the immunoSEQ multiplex PCR reads were re-called with MiXCR into one record per CDR3 protein. The sample lists approximately 140,000 distinct CDR3 sequences, 80% seen once, with 0.45% to 0.6% in the top ten. This CDR3 is 11 amino acids long. The germline V gene has CDR1 MNHEY and CDR2 SVGAGI. V lost 4 bases and J lost 10, with 8 bases in between. From blood CD8+ and CD4+ T cells, the TCR beta chain was sequenced. FACS was used to enrich TEMRA cells, whereas the CD8+ and CD4+ T cells were obtained by negative isolation.

This rearrangement joins TRBV6-5 to TRBJ2-1; D is uncertain. The sequence derives from a human donor with multiple sclerosis. The sample taken for sequencing was CD8+ T cells from PBMCs. The CDR3 DNA sequence: TGTGCCAGCAGTTCCTCGGTGGAGCAGTTCTTC. This codes for CASSSSVEQFF.